This TCR beta chain was recovered during a study of blood T cell repertoires in COVID-19. As for the study in general: The United States, Italy and Spain provided the acute and convalescent COVID-19 samples.

The protocol was immunoSEQ multiplex PCR, while the TCRdb copy is restricted to in-frame clones and leaves out a portion. The sample lists around 150,000 clones; over 80% were seen once. With V trimmed by 6 bases and J by 2 bases, 1 base remained unmatched. Germline V lookup: CDR1 ENHRY, CDR2 SYGVKD. This CDR3 contains 13 residues. Sequences were obtained from peripheral blood. The sequence was collected from a woman aged 50 to 65 with acute or convalescent COVID-19. The rearrangement joins TRBV10-3 to TRBJ1-3; 7 bases are a match to TRBD1. This CDR3 reads CAISGTAGNTIYF. The CDR3 DNA reads TGTGCCATCAGCGGGACAGCTGGAAACACCATATATTTT.